This record covers a single T cell receptor beta chain. Its specificity is not known. This entry belongs to a study of shared clonotypes between healthy human individuals. Findings and limits, study-wide: As a rule, naive subsets had a larger estimated richness than memory subsets. Represented diversity, genetic and exposure-history alike, was limited by few donors.

The CDR3 is made up of 10 amino acids. Trimming took off 4 bases at V and 6 bases at J, with 4 bases between the two ends. Germline V gives CDR1 DFQATT, CDR2 SNEGSKA (reference sequence). Using immunoSEQ multiplex PCR, the repertoire was profiled, and TCRdb retains in-frame clones only, with some absent. The repertoire holds 1,500,000 or so clones, with roughly 98.5% as singletons. Splitting the CD4+ cells yielded a CD45RA+ naive subset and a CD45RA-negative memory subset. The specimen was naive CD4+ T cells sorted from blood. The subset here: CD45RA+ positively selected. The chain is built from TRBV20-1 and TRBJ2-1; D uncertain. This sequence originates from a man younger than 40 in good health. In DNA form, the CDR3 reads TGCAGTGCTAAGATCAATGAGCAGTTCTTC. It encodes CSAKINEQFF.